These 12 T cell receptor beta chains share one sample of origin, sequenced in a study of blood T cell repertoires in COVID-19. Some clones are missing from TCRdb's copy, which holds only in-frame ones; the method was immunoSEQ multiplex PCR. Of 400,000 or so clones listed, approximately 86% are singletons. The sequencing input was PBMCs or T cells enriched from blood (not recorded which). These receptors originate from a woman aged 40-49 years with acute COVID-19.

The chain employs TRBV11-2 and TRBJ2-7, with no clear D. From germline, CDR1 is SGHAT and CDR2 FQNNGV. CDR3 length: 15 residues. Trimming stripped 0 bases from V and 2 bases from J, with 11 bases between. In DNA form, the CDR3 reads TGTGCCAGCAGCTTAGATGTGGCTCCAGCCTACGAGCAGTACTTC. Protein: CASSLDVAPAYEQYF.

The rearrangement joins TRBV7-2 to TRBJ1-4, with 9 bases identical to TRBD1. This CDR3 spans 17 amino acids. V shed 2 bases and J 4 bases; nucleotides not matched to a gene: 8. The germline CDR1 and CDR2 sequences are SGHTA and FQGNSA. Written as DNA, the CDR3 is TGTGCCAGCAGCTTATATTCGAGGGACAGGGTTAATGAAAAACTGTTTTTT. Protein product: CASSLYSRDRVNEKLFF.

This chain uses TRBV19 with TRBJ1-2; D is perhaps TRBD1 (6 bases). Germline lookup yields CDR1 LNHDA and CDR2 SQIVND (reference sequence). Trimming removed 3 bases from V and 4 bases from J, with 21 bases in between. The CDR3 runs 17 residues. The CDR3 DNA sequence: TGTGCCAGTAGTATGTGGGATTTTGACAGGCGCCCCTATGGCTACACCTTC. Translated: CASSMWDFDRRPYGYTF.

The V gene is TRBV2, the J gene TRBJ2-1; 9 positions match TRBD2. With V trimmed by 11 bases and J by 2 bases, 7 bases remained unmatched. The CDR3 is made up of 14 amino acids. The germline V gene has CDR1 SNHLY and CDR2 FYNNEI. The CDR3, as DNA: TGTGCCGGAGGGCTAGCGGGGCCCTACAATGAGCAGTTCTTC. Translating gives CAGGLAGPYNEQFF. Together with reference TRBV2 and TRBJ2-1, the CDR3 gives the full variable domain: EPEVTQTPSHQVTQMGQEVILRCVPISNHLYFYWYRQILGQKVEFLVSFYNNEISEKSEIFDDQFSVERPDGSNFTLKIRSTKLEDSAMYFCAGGLAGPYNEQFFGPGTRLTVL.

The rearrangement joins TRBV3-1 (or the pseudogene TRBV3-2) to TRBJ2-5; TRBD2 matches at 13 bases. The CDR3 sequence is 16 residues long. Germline V gene lookup returns CDR1 LGHDT and CDR2 YNNKEL (reference sequence). Losses at the gene ends were 4 bases for V and 4 bases for J; bases not matched to a gene: 6. CDR3 residues: CASSRGLAGVSETQYF. The CDR3 bases are TGTGCCAGCAGCCGCGGACTAGCGGGGGTATCAGAGACCCAGTACTTC.

The chain uses TRBV12-5 and TRBJ2-5, with a possible D match to TRBD1 (6 bases). The germline V gene encodes CDR1 LGHNT and CDR2 FRNRAP. There are 15 residues in the CDR3. Trimming removed 1 base from V and 0 bases from J, with 9 bases in between. Written as DNA, the CDR3 is TGTGCTAGTGGTTTGGAGCAGGGGAACCAAGAGACCCAGTACTTC. Amino acid sequence: CASGLEQGNQETQYF.

This clone has more than one count but fewer than ten. V is TRBV30 and J is TRBJ1-1, with D perhaps TRBD1 (5 bases). V dropped 2 bases and J dropped 1 base, with 8 bases sitting between them. The CDR3 loop spans 13 amino acids. CDR1 and CDR2 (germline): GTSNPN, SVGIG (reference sequence). CDR3 coding DNA: TGTGCCTGGAGTCCCGACAGGAACACTGAAGCTTTCTTT. Its protein product is CAWSPDRNTEAFF. Based on the CDR3 plus reference TRBV30 and TRBJ1-1, the full variable domain is SQTIHQWPATLVQPVGSPLSLECTVEGTSNPNLYWYRQAAGRGLQLLFYSVGIGQISSEVPQNLSASRPQDRQFILSSKKLLLSDSGFYLCAWSPDRNTEAFFGQGTRLTVV.

The chain links TRBV21-1 to TRBJ1-5; the listed D gene, TRBD1, was not tested against the DNA. TRBV21-1 is noted as a pseudogene. This CDR3 comprises 16 residues. As DNA, the CDR3 is TGTGCCAGCAGCAAAGAGTCGACAGGCTGGGCTCAGCCCCAGCATTTT. Protein: CASSKESTGWAQPQHF.

J is TRBJ2-2 and V is TRBV2; 9 bases align to TRBD2. Germline V gene data show CDR1 as SNHLY and CDR2 as FYNNEI. This CDR3 has 15 amino acids. V shed 5 bases, J shed 3 bases, and the junction held 4 bases outside the gene matches. The chain's CDR3 is CASSLSGGHTGELFF. The CDR3 DNA reads TGTGCCAGCAGTCTTAGCGGGGGCCACACCGGGGAGCTGTTTTTT.

The gene calls are TRBV6-6 and TRBJ1-1, with D uncertain. CDR1 MNHNY and CDR2 SVGAGI come from the germline V gene (reference sequence). This CDR3 region has 13 residues. Trimming removed 7 bases at V and 4 bases at J, with 13 bases between. CDR3 sequence (DNA): TGTGCCAGCACTTTGGAGGGTGGCACTGAAGCTTTCTTT. This gives the protein CASTLEGGTEAFF.

In its sample, this clone was seen once. The gene calls are TRBV24-1 and TRBJ2-3; TRBD1 agrees at 7 bases. The CDR3 contains 16 residues. V trimming: 1 base; J trimming: 3 bases; junction bases outside the gene matches: 6. Germline-derived CDR1 and CDR2 are KGHDR and SFDVKD. CDR3 DNA: TGTGCCACCAGTGATTTTGTCCAGGGGGAAACAGATACGCAGTATTTT. Translated: CATSDFVQGETDTQYF.

CDR3 in DNA: TGTGCCACCGCTAGGGGGACAGGGGATGAGCAGTACTTC. This translates into CATARGTGDEQYF. The chain recombines TRBV6-5 with TRBJ2-7; TRBD1 matches 10 bases. Trimming at V came to 10 bases and at J to 7 bases, leaving 10 bases not matched to a gene. The CDR3 contains 13 residues. Germline V gives CDR1 MNHEY, CDR2 SVGAGI.